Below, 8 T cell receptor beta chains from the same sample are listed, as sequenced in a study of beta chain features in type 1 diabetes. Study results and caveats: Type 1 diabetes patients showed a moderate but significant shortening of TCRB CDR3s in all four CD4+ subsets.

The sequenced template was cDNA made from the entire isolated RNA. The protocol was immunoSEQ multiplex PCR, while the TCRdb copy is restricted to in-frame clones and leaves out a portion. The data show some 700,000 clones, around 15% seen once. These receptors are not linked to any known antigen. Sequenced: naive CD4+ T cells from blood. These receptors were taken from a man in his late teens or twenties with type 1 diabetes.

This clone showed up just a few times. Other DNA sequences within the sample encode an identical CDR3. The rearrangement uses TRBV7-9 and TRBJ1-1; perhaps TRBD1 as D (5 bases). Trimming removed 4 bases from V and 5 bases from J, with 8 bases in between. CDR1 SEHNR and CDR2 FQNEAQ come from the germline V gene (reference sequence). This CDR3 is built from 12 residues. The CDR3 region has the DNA TGTGCCAGCAGCTCCGGGGGGACTGAAGCTTTCTTT. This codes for CASSSGGTEAFF.

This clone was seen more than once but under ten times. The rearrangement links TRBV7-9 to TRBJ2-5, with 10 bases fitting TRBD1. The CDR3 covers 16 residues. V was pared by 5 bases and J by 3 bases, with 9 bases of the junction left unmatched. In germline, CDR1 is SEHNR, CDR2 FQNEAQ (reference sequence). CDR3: CASSLTGGQGKETQYF. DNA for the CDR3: TGTGCCAGCAGCCTTACCGGGGGACAGGGGAAAGAGACCCAGTACTTC.

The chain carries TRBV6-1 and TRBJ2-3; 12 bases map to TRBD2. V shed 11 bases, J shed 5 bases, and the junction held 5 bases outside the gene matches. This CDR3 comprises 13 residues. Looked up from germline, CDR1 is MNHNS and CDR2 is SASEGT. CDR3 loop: CAGRLAGEDTQYF. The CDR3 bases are TGTGCCGGGAGACTAGCGGGGGAAGATACGCAGTATTTT.

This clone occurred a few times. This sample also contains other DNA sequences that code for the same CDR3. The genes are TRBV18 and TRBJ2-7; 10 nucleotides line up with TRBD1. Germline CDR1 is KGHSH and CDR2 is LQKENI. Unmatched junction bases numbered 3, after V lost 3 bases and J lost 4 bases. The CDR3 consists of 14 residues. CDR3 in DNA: TGTGCCAGCTCACCGGGACAGGGGAGGTACGAGCAGTACTTC. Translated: CASSPGQGRYEQYF.

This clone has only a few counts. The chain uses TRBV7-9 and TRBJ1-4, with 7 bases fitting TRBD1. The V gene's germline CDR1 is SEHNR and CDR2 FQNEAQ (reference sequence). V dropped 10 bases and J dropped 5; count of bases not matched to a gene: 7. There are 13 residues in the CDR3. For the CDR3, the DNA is TGTGCCACCCCGGGACAGAGGAATGAAAAACTGTTTTTT. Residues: CATPGQRNEKLFF.

The CDR3 nucleotides are TGTGCCTGGAGCCAACCGGGCCGTGGGGAGACCCAGTACTTC. As protein: CAWSQPGRGETQYF. The chain combines TRBV30 with TRBJ2-5, with unresolved D. The V end lost 3 bases, the J end lost 5 bases, and 16 bases lay between the germline ends. This CDR3 comprises 14 residues. Per germline, CDR1 GTSNPN and CDR2 SVGIG (reference sequence).

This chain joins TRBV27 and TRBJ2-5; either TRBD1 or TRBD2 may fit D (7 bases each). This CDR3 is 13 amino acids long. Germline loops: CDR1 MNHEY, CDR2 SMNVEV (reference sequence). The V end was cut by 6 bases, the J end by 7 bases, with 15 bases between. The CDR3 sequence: CASSSSRGGTQYF. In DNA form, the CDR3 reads TGTGCCAGCAGCAGCAGCAGGGGGGGGACCCAGTACTTC.

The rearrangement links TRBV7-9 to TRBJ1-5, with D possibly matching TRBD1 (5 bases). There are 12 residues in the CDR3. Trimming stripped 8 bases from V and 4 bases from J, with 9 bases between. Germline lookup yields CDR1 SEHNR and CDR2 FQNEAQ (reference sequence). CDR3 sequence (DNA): TGTGCCAGCGCTCGGGGGAATCAGCCCCAGCATTTT. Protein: CASARGNQPQHF.